The T cell receptor beta chain under discussion was sequenced for a study of circulating tumor DNA in untreated peripheral T-cell lymphoma. The ends were cut back, 5 bases at V and 3 bases at J, with 7 bases in the middle. The germline gives CDR1 MGHDK, CDR2 SYGVNS. CDR3 size: 13 residues. Assay: immunoSEQ multiplex PCR; the TCRdb copy retains only in-frame clones and omits some. The data contain some 7,300 clones, about 75% of them singletons. The source material was tumor tissue. The sequence was collected from a human donor with peripheral T-cell lymphoma. J is TRBJ2-2 and V is TRBV25-1; D may be TRBD1 (5 bases). The CDR3 bases are TGTGCCAGCAGTAGGGGCTACACCGGGGAGCTGTTTTTT. Residues: CASSRGYTGELFF.